This entry lists 27 T cell receptor beta chains sequenced from one sample in a study of T cell repertoires in cytomegalovirus infection. For these receptors, no antigen is known. TCRdb fed the reads into MiXCR, producing one record per CDR3 protein. The profile shows 650,000 to 850,000 distinct CDR3 sequences, 25% to 35% of them singletons. Sequencing used cultured CD8+ T cells from PBMCs, obtained from culture after CMV antigen stimulation. The receptors were sampled from a human donor in good health (CMV status not recorded). Some clones in this sample may be carry-over from other donors' samples.

This clonotype was seen more than once but under ten times. V usage is TRBV10-3 and J usage is TRBJ2-3; 15 bases are shared with TRBD2. The CDR3 sequence is 16 residues long. Germline-derived CDR1 and CDR2 are ENHRY and SYGVKD. V gave up 5 bases and J gave up 6 bases; unmatched junction bases: 6. The CDR3 DNA follows: TGTGCCATCAGTCCAGGACTAGCGGGGGGGCAGGATACGCAGTATTTT. Amino acid sequence: CAISPGLAGGQDTQYF.

The chain links TRBV10-3 to TRBJ2-7; the match to TRBD1 covers 9 bases. The CDR3 length is 13 residues. The germline CDR1 and CDR2 sequences are ENHRY and SYGVKD. V shed 8 bases and J 5 bases; nucleotides not matched to a gene: 7. The CDR3 region has the DNA TGTGCCATCTCACCGGGACAGGGTAACGAGCAGTACTTC. It codes for CAISPGQGNEQYF.

This clonotype was recorded many times. The chain links TRBV7-9 to TRBJ1-1; perhaps TRBD1 as D (5 bases). Trimming stripped 2 bases from V and 5 bases from J, with 9 bases between. The germline gives CDR1 SEHNR, CDR2 FQNEAQ (reference sequence). The CDR3 consists of 13 residues. Written as DNA, the CDR3 is TGTGCCAGCAGCTTATTATCAGGGACTGAAGCTTTCTTT. Translation gives CASSLLSGTEAFF.

V gene TRBV29-1 combines with J gene TRBJ1-1; D remains ambiguous. The germline gives CDR1 SQVTM, CDR2 ANQGSEA. The CDR3 totals 14 residues. Between the trimmed V and J ends, which lost 7 bases and 4 bases, there was a span of 19 bases. The CDR3 DNA follows: TGCAGCGCTCCAATACGGGGTATAGGCACTGAAGCTTTCTTT. It specifies CSAPIRGIGTEAFF.

V and J are TRBV28 and TRBJ1-4, with D maybe TRBD1 (5 bases). Germline V lookup: CDR1 MDHEN, CDR2 SYDVKM. The V and J ends lost 7 bases and 8 bases respectively, with 20 bases between them. CDR3 length: 15 amino acids. The CDR3 DNA reads as TGTGCCAGCATTCCGCCCGGACAAAAAGGAGAAAAACTGTTTTTT. It is translated as CASIPPGQKGEKLFF.

The chain combines TRBV5-1 with TRBJ2-7; tentative D call: TRBD1 (6 bases). This CDR3 is 13 amino acids long. Germline V lookup: CDR1 SGHRS, CDR2 YFSETQ. Trimming took 1 base from V and 6 from J, leaving 11 bases between them. The CDR3 bases are TGCGCCAGCAGCTTGAACAGGGACGGCGAGCAGTACGTC. Its protein is CASSLNRDGEQYV.

The chain couples TRBV7-9 to TRBJ2-2; D uncertain. The CDR3 has 14 residues. Germline V gene data show CDR1 as SEHNR and CDR2 as FQNEAQ (reference sequence). Between the trimmed V and J ends, which lost 3 bases and 2 bases, there was a span of 7 bases. CDR3 protein: CASSFQVNTGELFF. CDR3 DNA: TGTGCCAGCAGCTTCCAGGTTAACACCGGGGAGCTGTTTTTT. The complete variable domain, with remaining parts taken from reference TRBV7-9 and TRBJ2-2, reads DTGVSQNPRHKITKRGQNVTFRCDPISEHNRLYWYRQTLGQGPEFLTYFQNEAQLEKSRLLSDRFSAERPKGSFSTLEIQRTEQGDSAMYLCASSFQVNTGELFFGEGSRLTVL.

The chain uses TRBV19 and TRBJ2-7; a weak D match, TRBD1 (6 bases). V lost 4 bases and J 3 bases, leaving 10 bases between the germline ends. The CDR3 totals 13 residues. Germline assignment: CDR1 LNHDA and CDR2 SQIVND (reference sequence). DNA of the CDR3: TGTGCCAGTAGTAATGGCAGGGGCTACGAGCAGTACTTC. It translates to CASSNGRGYEQYF.

CDR3 in amino acids: CASSDYGVGSPLHF. CDR3 bases: TGTGCCAGCAGTGATTATGGGGTAGGTTCACCCCTCCACTTT. The chain recombines TRBV2 with TRBJ1-6, with D unresolved. The CDR3 extends over 14 amino acids. V shed 3 bases and J shed 9 bases, with 12 bases lying between them. The V gene's germline CDR1 is SNHLY and CDR2 FYNNEI.

This clonotype was picked up a small number of times. The chain combines TRBV5-4 with TRBJ2-2, with 7 bases identical to TRBD1. The CDR3 length is 14 residues. Trimming at V came to 5 bases and at J to 7 bases, leaving 8 bases not matched to a gene. The germline CDR1 and CDR2 sequences are SGHNT and YYREEE (reference sequence). CDR3 loop: CASRPDRDGGELFF. CDR3 nucleotides: TGTGCCAGCAGACCAGACAGGGACGGCGGGGAGCTGTTTTTT.

V and J are TRBV19 and TRBJ2-1; 9 bases agree with TRBD2. Unmatched junction bases numbered 7, after V lost 2 bases and J lost 8 bases. The germline V gene has CDR1 LNHDA and CDR2 SQIVND (reference sequence). This CDR3 contains 15 residues. CDR3 sequence (DNA): TGTGCCAGTAGTATAAGGCTAGCGGGGCTCTATGAGCAGTTCTTC. Translated, it gives CASSIRLAGLYEQFF.

The chain couples TRBV6-4 to TRBJ1-2, with D possibly being TRBD1 (6 bases). The CDR3 has 17 amino acids. In germline, CDR1 is MRHNA, CDR2 SNTAGT. V dropped 0 bases and J dropped 8 bases, with 22 bases sitting between them. CDR3 in DNA: TGTGCCAGCAGTGACTCATTTGGGGGCATCACCTACGACGGCTACACCTTC. Translation gives CASSDSFGGITYDGYTF.

The CDR3 coding sequence is TGTGCCAGCAGCTGGGGGGGCAGGGCGGACCAGTACTTC. Translating gives CASSWGGRADQYF. V and J are TRBV7-6 and TRBJ2-5; D possibly corresponds to TRBD2 (7 bases). Germline V lookup: CDR1 SGHVS, CDR2 FNYEAQ. Trimming took off 4 bases at V and 10 bases at J, with 16 bases between the two ends. This CDR3 has 13 amino acids.

The V call is TRBV19, the J call TRBJ1-1, with unresolved D. Trimming took off 1 base at V and 0 bases at J, with 24 bases between the two ends. Looked up from germline, CDR1 is LNHDA and CDR2 is SQIVND (reference sequence). CDR3 length: 20 amino acids. In DNA, the CDR3 is TGTGCCAGTAGTATAGTTTTTTCTTTACAGCACGTGACTGTGAACACTGAAGCTTTCTTT. Translation: CASSIVFSLQHVTVNTEAFF.

The chain recombines TRBV7-2 with TRBJ2-3; D is perhaps TRBD1 or TRBD2 (5 bases each). This CDR3 has 16 amino acids. Germline CDR1 SGHTA, CDR2 FQGNSA. Trimming took off 6 bases at V and 2 bases at J, with 18 bases between the two ends. The CDR3 DNA reads TGTGCCAGCAGTCGACCGGATCGGGACCCCACAGATACGCAGTATTTT. Its translation is CASSRPDRDPTDTQYF.

The gene calls are TRBV12-5 and TRBJ1-1, with D possibly matching TRBD1 (5 bases). This CDR3 has 12 amino acids. Between the trimmed V and J ends, which lost 8 bases and 4 bases, there was a span of 11 bases. Germline lookup yields CDR1 LGHNT and CDR2 FRNRAP. Written as DNA, the CDR3 is TGTGCTAGTCGGGTCCAGGGCACTGAAGCTTTCTTT. It is translated as CASRVQGTEAFF.

The chain links TRBV20-1 to TRBJ2-1; a possible D gene is TRBD1 (6 bases). Germline CDR1 DFQATT, CDR2 SNEGSKA (reference sequence). This CDR3 has 16 amino acids. Trimming cost V 6 bases and J 1 base, with 19 bases left between them. The CDR3 DNA reads as TGCAGTGCGCACATCAGGGGTAAAGGGTCCTACAATGAGCAGTTCTTC. Amino acids: CSAHIRGKGSYNEQFF.

This clonotype was seen a few times. The chain recombines TRBV9 with TRBJ2-3; 7 bases are shared with TRBD2. J was trimmed by 1 base and V by 0 bases; bases with no gene match: 2. The CDR3 sequence is 15 residues long. Germline V gene data show CDR1 as SGDLS and CDR2 as YYNGEE. Written as DNA, the CDR3 is TGTGCCAGCAGCGTAGCTAGCGGTGGCACAGATACGCAGTATTTT. Protein: CASSVASGGTDTQYF.

This clonotype was seen a few times. As DNA, the CDR3 is TGTGCCAGCAGCTCGAACGGACTAGCGGGGGGCCGTACAGATACGCAGTATTTT. It is translated as CASSSNGLAGGRTDTQYF. J is TRBJ2-3 and V is TRBV7-9, with 14 positions matching TRBD2. Germline loops: CDR1 SEHNR, CDR2 FQNEAQ (reference sequence). V dropped 4 bases and J dropped 3; count of bases not matched to a gene: 9. The length of the CDR3 is 18 residues.

This clonotype appeared a single time. This chain connects TRBV2 to TRBJ1-4; possible D gene TRBD1, 5 bases. Germline lookup yields CDR1 SNHLY and CDR2 FYNNEI. Trimming left V 6 bases short and J 7 bases short, with 15 bases between. The CDR3 spans 14 residues. This CDR3 reads CASSFTGTGEKLFF. DNA for the CDR3: TGTGCCAGCAGCTTTACAGGAACGGGTGAAAAACTGTTTTTT.

In nucleotides, the CDR3 is TGTGCCACCAGCAGCCTGACAGATTCTAACTATGGCTACACCTTC. This translates into CATSSLTDSNYGYTF. The V call is TRBV15, the J call TRBJ1-2; D possibly corresponds to TRBD1 (5 bases). V dropped 3 bases and J dropped 0 bases, with 11 bases sitting between them. In germline, CDR1 is LNHNV, CDR2 YYDKDF (reference sequence). This CDR3 region has 15 residues.

V and J are TRBV27 and TRBJ2-5, with no clear D. Trimming shortened V by 5 bases and J by 2 bases, and 12 bases separated the two germline ends. The length of the CDR3 is 14 residues. Germline V gene sequence: CDR1 MNHEY, CDR2 SMNVEV (reference sequence). The CDR3 bases are TGTGCCAGCAGTACCCGAACAAATCAAGAGACCCAGTACTTC. Its protein product is CASSTRTNQETQYF.

The chain is built from TRBV4-2 and TRBJ1-1; weak D call: TRBD1 (6 bases). The V end lost 1 base, the J end lost 1 base, and 13 bases lay between the germline ends. CDR1 LGHNA and CDR2 YNFKEQ come from the germline V gene. The CDR3 contains 16 residues. The CDR3 reads CASSQGTVFENTEAFF. The DNA of the CDR3 is TGTGCCAGCAGCCAAGGGACAGTATTTGAGAACACTGAAGCTTTCTTT.

V is TRBV11-2 and J is TRBJ1-2, with a weak D call TRBD1 (5 bases). V was cut by 7 bases and J by 5 bases, with 17 bases left in between. Germline V gene data show CDR1 as SGHAT and CDR2 as FQNNGV. The length of the CDR3 is 14 residues. The DNA for the CDR3 is TGTGCCAGCAAATCACGGGGCATGGGGTATGGCTACACCTTC. The encoded protein is CASKSRGMGYGYTF.

The gene calls are TRBV20-1 and TRBJ2-7; 8 nucleotides match TRBD1. The CDR3 extends over 13 amino acids. The V segment lost 2 bases and the J segment 4 bases; nucleotides outside the gene matches: 4. The germline gives CDR1 DFQATT, CDR2 SNEGSKA (reference sequence). This CDR3 reads CSARPDRVYEQYF. Written as DNA, the CDR3 is TGCAGTGCTAGACCGGACAGGGTATACGAGCAGTACTTC.

With respect to this clonotype: A much larger clone is a single base away; this may be a read error. CDR3 residues: CASRLDWQNADTQYF. The CDR3 region has the DNA TGTGCCAGCAGATTAGATTGGCAGAACGCAGATACGCAGTATTTT. J is TRBJ2-3 and V is TRBV7-2, with D unclear. In germline, CDR1 is SGHTA, CDR2 FQGNSA. The CDR3 runs 15 residues.

This rearrangement joins TRBV12-3 or TRBV12-4 to TRBJ2-5; tentatively, D is TRBD2 (6 bases). V was pared by 7 bases and J by 1 base, with 10 bases between. This CDR3 contains 13 residues. The CDR3 DNA is TGTGCCAGCACTGGAGGGCCCCAAGAGACCCAGTACTTC. It encodes CASTGGPQETQYF.